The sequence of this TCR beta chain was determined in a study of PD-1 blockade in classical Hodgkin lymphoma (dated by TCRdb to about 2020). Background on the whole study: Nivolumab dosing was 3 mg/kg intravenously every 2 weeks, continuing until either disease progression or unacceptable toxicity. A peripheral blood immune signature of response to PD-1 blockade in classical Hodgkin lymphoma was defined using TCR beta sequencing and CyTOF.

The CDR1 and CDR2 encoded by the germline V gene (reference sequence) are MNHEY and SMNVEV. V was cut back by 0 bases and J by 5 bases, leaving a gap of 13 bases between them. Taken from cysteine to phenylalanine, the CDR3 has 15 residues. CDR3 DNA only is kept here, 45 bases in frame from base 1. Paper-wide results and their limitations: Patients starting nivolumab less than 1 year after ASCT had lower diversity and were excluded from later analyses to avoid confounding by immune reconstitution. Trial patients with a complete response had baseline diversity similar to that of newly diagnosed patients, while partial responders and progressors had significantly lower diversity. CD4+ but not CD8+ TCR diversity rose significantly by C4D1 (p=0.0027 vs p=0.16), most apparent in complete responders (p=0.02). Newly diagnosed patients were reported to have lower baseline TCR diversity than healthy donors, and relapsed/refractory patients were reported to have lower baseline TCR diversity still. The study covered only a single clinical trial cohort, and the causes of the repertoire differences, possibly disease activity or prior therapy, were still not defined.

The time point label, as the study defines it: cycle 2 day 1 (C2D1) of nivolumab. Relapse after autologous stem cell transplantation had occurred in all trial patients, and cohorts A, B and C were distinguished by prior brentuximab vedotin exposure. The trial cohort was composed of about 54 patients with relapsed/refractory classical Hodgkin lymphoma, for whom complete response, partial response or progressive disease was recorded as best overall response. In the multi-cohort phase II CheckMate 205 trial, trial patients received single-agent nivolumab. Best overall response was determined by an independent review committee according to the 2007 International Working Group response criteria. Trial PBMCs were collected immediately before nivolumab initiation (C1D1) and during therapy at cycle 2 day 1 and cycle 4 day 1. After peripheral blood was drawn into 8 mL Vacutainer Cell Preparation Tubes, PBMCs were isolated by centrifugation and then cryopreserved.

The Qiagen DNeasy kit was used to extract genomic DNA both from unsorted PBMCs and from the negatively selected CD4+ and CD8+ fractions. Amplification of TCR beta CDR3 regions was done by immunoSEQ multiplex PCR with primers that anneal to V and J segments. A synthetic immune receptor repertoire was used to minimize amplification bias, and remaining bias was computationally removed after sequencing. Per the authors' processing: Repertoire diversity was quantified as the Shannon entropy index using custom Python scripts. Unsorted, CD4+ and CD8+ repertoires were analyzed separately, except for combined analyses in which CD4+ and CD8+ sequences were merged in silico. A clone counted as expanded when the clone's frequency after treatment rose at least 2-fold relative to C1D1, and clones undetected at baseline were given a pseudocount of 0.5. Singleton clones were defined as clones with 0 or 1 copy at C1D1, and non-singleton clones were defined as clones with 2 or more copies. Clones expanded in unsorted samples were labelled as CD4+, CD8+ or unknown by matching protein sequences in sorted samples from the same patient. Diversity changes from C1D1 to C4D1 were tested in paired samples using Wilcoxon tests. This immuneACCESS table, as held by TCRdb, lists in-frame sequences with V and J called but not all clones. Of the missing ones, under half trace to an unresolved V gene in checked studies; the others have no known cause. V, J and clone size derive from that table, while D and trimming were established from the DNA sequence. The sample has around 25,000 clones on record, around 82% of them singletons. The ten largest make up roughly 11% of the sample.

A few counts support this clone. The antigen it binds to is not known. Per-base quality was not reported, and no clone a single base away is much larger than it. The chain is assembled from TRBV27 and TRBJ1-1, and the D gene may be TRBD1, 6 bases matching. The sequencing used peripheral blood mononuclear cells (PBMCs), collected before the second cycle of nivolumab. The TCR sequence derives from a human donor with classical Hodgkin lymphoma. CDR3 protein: CASSLSLGALTEAFF. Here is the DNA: TGTGCCAGCAGTTTATCATTGGGGGCACTGACTGAAGCTTTCTTT.